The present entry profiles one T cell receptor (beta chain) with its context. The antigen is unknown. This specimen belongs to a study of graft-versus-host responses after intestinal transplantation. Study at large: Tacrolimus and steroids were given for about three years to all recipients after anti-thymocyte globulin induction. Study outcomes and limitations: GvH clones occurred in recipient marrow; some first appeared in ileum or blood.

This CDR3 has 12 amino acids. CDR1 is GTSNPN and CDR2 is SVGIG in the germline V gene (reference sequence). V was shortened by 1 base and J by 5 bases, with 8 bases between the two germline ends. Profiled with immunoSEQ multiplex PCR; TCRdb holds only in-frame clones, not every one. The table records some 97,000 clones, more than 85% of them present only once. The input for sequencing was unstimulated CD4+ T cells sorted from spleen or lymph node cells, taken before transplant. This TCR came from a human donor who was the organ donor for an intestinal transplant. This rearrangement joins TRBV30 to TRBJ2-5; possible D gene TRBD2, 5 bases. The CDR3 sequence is CAWSGGRETQYF. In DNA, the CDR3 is TGTGCCTGGAGTGGAGGGCGGGAGACCCAGTACTTC. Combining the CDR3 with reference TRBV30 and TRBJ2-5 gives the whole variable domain SQTIHQWPATLVQPVGSPLSLECTVEGTSNPNLYWYRQAAGRGLQLLFYSVGIGQISSEVPQNLSASRPQDRQFILSSKKLLLSDSGFYLCAWSGGRETQYFGPGTRLLVL.